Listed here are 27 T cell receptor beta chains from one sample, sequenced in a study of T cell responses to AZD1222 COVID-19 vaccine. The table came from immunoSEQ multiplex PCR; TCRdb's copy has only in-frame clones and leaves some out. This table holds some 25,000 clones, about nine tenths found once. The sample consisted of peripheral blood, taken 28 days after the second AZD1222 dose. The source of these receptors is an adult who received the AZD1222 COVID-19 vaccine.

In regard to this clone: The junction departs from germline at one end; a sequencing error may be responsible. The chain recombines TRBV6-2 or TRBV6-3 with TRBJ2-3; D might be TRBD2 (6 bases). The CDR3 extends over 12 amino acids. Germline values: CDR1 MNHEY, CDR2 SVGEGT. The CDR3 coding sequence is TGTGCCAGCAGCCTTCCGGGACTCCAGCTACATTTT. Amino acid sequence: CASSLPGLQLHF.

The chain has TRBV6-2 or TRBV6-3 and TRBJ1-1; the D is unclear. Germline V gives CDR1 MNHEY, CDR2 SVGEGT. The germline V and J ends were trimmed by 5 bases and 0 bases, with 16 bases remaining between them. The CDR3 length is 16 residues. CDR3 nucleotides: TGTGCCAGCAGTGACCCCCGGACGGATATGAACACTGAAGCTTTCTTT. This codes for CASSDPRTDMNTEAFF.

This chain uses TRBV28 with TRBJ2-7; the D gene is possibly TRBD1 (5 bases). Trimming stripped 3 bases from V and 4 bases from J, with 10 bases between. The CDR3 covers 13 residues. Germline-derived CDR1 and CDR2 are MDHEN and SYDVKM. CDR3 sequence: CASSFWQGYEQYF. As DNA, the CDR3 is TGTGCCAGCAGTTTCTGGCAGGGTTACGAGCAGTACTTC.

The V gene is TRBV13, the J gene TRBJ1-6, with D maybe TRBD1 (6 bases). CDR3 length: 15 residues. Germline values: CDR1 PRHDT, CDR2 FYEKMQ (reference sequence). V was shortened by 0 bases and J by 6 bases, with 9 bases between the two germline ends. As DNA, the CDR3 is TGTGCCAGCAGCTTAGGGGACAGATTTAATTCACCCCTCCACTTT. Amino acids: CASSLGDRFNSPLHF.

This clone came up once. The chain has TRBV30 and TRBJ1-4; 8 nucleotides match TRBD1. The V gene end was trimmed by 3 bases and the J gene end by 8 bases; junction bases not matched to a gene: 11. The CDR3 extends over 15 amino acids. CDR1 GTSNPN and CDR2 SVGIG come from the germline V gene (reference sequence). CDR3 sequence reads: CAWSGTQGAQEKLFF. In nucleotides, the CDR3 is TGTGCCTGGAGCGGGACGCAGGGGGCCCAAGAAAAACTGTTTTTT.

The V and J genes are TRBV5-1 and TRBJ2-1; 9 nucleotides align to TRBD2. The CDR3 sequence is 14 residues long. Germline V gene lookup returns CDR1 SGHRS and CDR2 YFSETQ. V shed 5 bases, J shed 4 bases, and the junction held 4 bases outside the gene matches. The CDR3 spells CASSPGLAYNEQFF. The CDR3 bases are TGCGCCAGCAGTCCCGGACTAGCGTACAATGAGCAGTTCTTC.

This CDR3 is CASSFGQANTEAFF. In nucleotides, the CDR3 is TGTGCCAGCAGCTTCGGACAGGCGAACACTGAAGCTTTCTTT. This rearrangement joins TRBV11-1 to TRBJ1-1; 7 bases agree with TRBD1. This CDR3 is 14 amino acids long. The germline V gene has CDR1 SGHAT and CDR2 FQDESV (reference sequence). V gave up 3 bases and J gave up 1 base; unmatched junction bases: 2. The whole variable domain, remainder taken from reference TRBV11-1 and TRBJ1-1, is EAEVAQSPRYKITEKSQAVAFWCDPISGHATLYWYRQILGQGPELLVQFQDESVVDDSQLPKDRFSAERLKGVDSTLKIQPAELGDSAMYLCASSFGQANTEAFFGQGTRLTVV.

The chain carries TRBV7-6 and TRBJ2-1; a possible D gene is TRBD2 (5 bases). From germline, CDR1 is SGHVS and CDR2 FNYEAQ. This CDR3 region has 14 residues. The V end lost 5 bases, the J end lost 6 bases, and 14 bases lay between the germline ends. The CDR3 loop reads CASSPRPAGNEQFF. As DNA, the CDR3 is TGTGCCAGCAGCCCCCGCCCGGCGGGCAATGAGCAGTTCTTC.

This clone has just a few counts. CDR3 loop: CASRRGQPGELFF. CDR3 DNA sequence: TGTGCCAGTAGGAGGGGACAGCCCGGGGAGCTGTTTTTT. The chain employs TRBV19 and TRBJ2-2; 7 nucleotides agree with TRBD1. With V trimmed by 6 bases and J by 6 bases, 4 bases remained unmatched. Germline CDR1 LNHDA, CDR2 SQIVND (reference sequence). CDR3 length equals 13 residues.

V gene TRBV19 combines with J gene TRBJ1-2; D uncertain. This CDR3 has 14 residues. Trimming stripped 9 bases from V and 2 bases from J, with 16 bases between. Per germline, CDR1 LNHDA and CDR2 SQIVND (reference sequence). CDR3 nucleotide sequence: TGTGCCAGCTTTTCCTGGGGTCAGAACTATGGCTACACCTTC. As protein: CASFSWGQNYGYTF.

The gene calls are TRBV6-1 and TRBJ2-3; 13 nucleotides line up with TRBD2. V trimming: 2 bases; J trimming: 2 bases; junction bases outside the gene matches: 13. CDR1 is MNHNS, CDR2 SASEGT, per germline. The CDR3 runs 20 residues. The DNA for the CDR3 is TGTGCCAGCAGTGAATTCGCGTTCTTTACTAGCGGGAGGGCCACAGATACGCAGTATTTT. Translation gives CASSEFAFFTSGRATDTQYF.

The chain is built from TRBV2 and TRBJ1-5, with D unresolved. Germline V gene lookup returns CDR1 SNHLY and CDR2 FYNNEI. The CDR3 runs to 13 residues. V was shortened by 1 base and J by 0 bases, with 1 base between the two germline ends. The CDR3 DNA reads TGTGCCAGCAGTGAAGGTAGCAATCAGCCCCAGCATTTT. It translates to CASSEGSNQPQHF.

CDR3 in amino acids: CASSDTGNGELFF. For the CDR3, the DNA is TGTGCCAGCAGTGACACAGGGAACGGGGAGCTGTTTTTT. This sequence joins TRBV6-4 and TRBJ2-2; TRBD1 might be the D (6 bases). This CDR3 has 13 residues. The V end lost 2 bases, the J end lost 7 bases, and 8 bases lay between the germline ends. The V gene's germline CDR1 is MRHNA and CDR2 SNTAGT.

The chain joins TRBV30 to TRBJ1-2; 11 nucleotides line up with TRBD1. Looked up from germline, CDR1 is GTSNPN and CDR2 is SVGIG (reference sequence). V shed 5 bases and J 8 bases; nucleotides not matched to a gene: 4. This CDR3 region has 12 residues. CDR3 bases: TGTGCCTGGGCCGGGACAGGGGGAGGCTACACCTTC. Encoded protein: CAWAGTGGGYTF.

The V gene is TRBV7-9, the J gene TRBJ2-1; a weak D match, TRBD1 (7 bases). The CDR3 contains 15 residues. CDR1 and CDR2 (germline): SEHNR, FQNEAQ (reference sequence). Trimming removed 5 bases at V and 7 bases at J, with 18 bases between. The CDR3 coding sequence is TGTGCCAGCAGCCCGGGACAGCCCGGAGGGAATGAGCAGTTCTTC. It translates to CASSPGQPGGNEQFF.

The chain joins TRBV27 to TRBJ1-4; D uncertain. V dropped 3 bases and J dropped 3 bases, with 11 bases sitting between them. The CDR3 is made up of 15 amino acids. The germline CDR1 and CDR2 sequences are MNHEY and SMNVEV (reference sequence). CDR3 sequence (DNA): TGTGCCAGCAGTTTTCGGACGTATCCTAATGAAAAACTGTTTTTT. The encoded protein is CASSFRTYPNEKLFF.

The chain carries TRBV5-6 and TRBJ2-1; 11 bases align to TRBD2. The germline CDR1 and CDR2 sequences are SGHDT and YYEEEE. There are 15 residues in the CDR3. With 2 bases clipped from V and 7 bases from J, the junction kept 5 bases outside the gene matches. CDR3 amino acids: CASSFSGRAVNEQFF. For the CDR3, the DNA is TGTGCCAGCAGCTTTAGCGGGAGGGCCGTGAATGAGCAGTTCTTC.

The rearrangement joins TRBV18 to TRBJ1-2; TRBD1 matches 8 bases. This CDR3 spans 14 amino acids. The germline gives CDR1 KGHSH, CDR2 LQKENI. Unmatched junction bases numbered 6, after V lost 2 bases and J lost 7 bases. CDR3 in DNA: TGTGCCAGCTCACCAGGACAGGGATCTGGTGGCTACACCTTC. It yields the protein CASSPGQGSGGYTF.

DNA of the CDR3: TGTGCCAGCGGCTTGTACACTGAAGCTTTCTTT. This translates into CASGLYTEAFF. V and J are TRBV12-3 or TRBV12-4 and TRBJ1-1; D gene ambiguous. This CDR3 comprises 11 residues. Trimming pared 8 bases from V and 3 bases from J, leaving 7 bases between.

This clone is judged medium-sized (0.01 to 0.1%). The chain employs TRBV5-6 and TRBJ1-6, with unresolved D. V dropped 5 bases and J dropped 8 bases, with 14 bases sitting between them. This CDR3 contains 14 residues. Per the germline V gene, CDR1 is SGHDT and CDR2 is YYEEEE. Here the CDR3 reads CASRKGSADSPLHF. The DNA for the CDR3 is TGTGCCAGCAGAAAAGGAAGCGCGGATTCACCCCTCCACTTT. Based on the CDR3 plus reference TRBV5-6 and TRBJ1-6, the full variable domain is DAGVTQSPTHLIKTRGQQVTLRCSPKSGHDTVSWYQQALGQGPQFIFQYYEEEERQRGNFPDRFSGHQFPNYSSELNVNALLLGDSALYLCASRKGSADSPLHFGNGTRLTVT.

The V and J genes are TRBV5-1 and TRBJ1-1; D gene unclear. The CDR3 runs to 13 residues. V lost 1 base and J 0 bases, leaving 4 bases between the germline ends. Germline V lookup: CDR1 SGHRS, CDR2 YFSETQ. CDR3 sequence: CASSLFLNTEAFF. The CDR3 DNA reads TGCGCCAGCAGCTTGTTTCTGAACACTGAAGCTTTCTTT.

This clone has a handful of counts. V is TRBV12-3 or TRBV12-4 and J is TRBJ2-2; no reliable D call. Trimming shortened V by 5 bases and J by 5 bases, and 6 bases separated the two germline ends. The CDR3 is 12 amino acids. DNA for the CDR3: TGTGCCAGCAGTAGAGAGACCGGGGAGCTGTTTTTT. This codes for CASSRETGELFF.

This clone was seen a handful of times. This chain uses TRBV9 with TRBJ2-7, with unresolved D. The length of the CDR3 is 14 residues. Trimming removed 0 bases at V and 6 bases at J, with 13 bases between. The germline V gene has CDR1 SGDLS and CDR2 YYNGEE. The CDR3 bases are TGTGCCAGCAGCGTAGAATATCAGTCGGGCGAGCAGTACTTC. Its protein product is CASSVEYQSGEQYF.

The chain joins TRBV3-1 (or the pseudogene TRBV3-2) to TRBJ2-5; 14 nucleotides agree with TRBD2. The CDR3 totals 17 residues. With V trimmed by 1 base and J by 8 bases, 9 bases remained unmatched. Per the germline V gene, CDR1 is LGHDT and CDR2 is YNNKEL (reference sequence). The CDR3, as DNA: TGTGCCAGCAGCCAAGTTGGACTAGCGGGAGGTCCCGGAACCCAGTACTTC. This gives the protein CASSQVGLAGGPGTQYF.

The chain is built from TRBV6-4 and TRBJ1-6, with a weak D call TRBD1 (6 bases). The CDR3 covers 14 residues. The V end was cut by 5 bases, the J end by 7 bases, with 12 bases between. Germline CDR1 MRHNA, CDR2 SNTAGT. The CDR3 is CASSPDSSNSPLHF. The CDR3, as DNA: TGTGCCAGCAGTCCGGACAGTTCAAATTCACCCCTCCACTTT.

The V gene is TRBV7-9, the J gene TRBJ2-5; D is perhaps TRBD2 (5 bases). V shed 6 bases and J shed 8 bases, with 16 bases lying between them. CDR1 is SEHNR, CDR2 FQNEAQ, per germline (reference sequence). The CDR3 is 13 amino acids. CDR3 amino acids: CASSRTPFDTQYF. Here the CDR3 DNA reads TGTGCCAGCAGTCGGACTCCCTTCGATACCCAGTACTTC. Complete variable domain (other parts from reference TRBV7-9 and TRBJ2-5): DTGVSQNPRHKITKRGQNVTFRCDPISEHNRLYWYRQTLGQGPEFLTYFQNEAQLEKSRLLSDRFSAERPKGSFSTLEIQRTEQGDSAMYLCASSRTPFDTQYFGPGTRLLVL.

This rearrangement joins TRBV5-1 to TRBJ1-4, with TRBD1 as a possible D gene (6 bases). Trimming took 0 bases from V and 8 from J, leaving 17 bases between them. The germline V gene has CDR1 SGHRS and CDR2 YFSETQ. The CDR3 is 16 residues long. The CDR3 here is CASSLDPLGGGEKLFF. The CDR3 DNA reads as TGCGCCAGCAGCTTGGATCCTTTAGGGGGGGGAGAAAAACTGTTTTTT.